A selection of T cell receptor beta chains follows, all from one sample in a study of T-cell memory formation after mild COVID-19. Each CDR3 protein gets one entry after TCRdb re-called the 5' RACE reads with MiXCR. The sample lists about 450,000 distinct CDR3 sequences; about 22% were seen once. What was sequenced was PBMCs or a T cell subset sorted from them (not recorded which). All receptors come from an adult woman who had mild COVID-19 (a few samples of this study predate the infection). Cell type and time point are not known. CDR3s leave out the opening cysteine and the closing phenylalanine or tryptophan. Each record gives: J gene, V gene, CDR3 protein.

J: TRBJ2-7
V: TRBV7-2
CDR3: ASSSRETYEQY

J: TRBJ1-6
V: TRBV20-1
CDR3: SAVRGPSPLH

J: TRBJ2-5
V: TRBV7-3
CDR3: ASSFRREETQY

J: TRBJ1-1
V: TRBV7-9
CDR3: ASSSRYGQGNTEAF

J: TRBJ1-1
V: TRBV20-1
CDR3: SAPNRGTDTEAF

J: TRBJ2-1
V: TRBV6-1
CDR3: ASSEWVSSYNEQF

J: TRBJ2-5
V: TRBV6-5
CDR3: ASGGQIQETQY

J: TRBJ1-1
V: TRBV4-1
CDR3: ASSQGRTALAEAF

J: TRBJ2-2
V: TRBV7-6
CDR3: ASSATGTGMSGELF

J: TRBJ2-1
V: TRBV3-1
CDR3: ASSQDSGWRGNEQF

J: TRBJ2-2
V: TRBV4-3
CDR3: ASSQDFAGGGELF

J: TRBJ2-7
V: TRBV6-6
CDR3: ASRGGGVYEQY

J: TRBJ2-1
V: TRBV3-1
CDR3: ASSQASGVSYNEQF

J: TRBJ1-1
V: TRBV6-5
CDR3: ASSYRGLYTEAF

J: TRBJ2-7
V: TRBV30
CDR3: AWNGPAAGNLYEQY

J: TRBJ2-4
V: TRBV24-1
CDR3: ATSDPTGGGIQY

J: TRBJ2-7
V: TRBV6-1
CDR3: ASRDRTSGAYEQY

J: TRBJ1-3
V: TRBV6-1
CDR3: ASSEDGGYGNTIY

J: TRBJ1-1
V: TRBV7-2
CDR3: ASSPQGWDRLNTEAF

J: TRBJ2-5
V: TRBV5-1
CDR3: ASSFRGREETQY

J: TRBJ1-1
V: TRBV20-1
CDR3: SARENTEAF

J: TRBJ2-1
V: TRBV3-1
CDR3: ASSLGTSSDEQF

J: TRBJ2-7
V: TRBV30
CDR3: AWSVGQGAKEQY

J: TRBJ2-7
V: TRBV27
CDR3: ASSFRSGTGFSYEQY

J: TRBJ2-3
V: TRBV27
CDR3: ASTRGRSTDTQY

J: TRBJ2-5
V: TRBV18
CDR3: ASSPGHGQETQY

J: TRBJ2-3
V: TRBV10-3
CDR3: AISDSGQGAGGTQY

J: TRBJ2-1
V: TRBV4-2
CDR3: ATLSGRGNNEQF

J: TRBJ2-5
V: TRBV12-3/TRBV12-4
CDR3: ASSFGWGTQY

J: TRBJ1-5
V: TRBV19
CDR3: ASSPGGKNQPQH

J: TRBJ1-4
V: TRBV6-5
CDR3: ASGQSNEKLF

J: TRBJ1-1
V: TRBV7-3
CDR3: ASSLASVGEAF

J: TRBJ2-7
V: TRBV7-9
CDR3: ASSLVLGEQY

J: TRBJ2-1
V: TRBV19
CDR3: ASGGLAVAEQF

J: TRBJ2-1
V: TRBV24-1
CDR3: ATSDLRTLATSYNEQF

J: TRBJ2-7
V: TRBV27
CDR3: ASSSLGRPPYEQY